Following are 24 T cell receptor beta chains from one sample sequenced in a study of CD4 T cells in relation to SARS-CoV-2 and coronaviruses. Sequencing was performed with immunoSEQ multiplex PCR; in TCRdb, only in-frame clones are kept and a portion is missing. The sample contains 58,000 or so clones, under 95% of which appear only once. Material: naive CD4+ T cells from PBMCs. Subset in this sample: naive CD4+ T cells isolated by negative enrichment. These receptors all stem from an adult with COVID-19.

The rearrangement joins TRBV6-2 or TRBV6-3 to TRBJ2-7; D ambiguous. The CDR3 length is 13 residues. Germline assignment: CDR1 MNHEY and CDR2 SVGEGT. The V and J ends lost 6 bases and 7 bases respectively, with 16 bases between them. Here the CDR3 DNA reads TGTGCCAGCAGCCCACGGCAAAACTGGGAGCAGTACTTC. Translating gives CASSPRQNWEQYF.

The J gene is TRBJ2-1, the V gene TRBV24-1; unclear D gene. The germline V and J ends were trimmed by 1 base and 8 bases, with 14 bases remaining between them. The CDR3 consists of 15 residues. Germline CDR1 is KGHDR and CDR2 is SFDVKD. This chain's CDR3 is CATSDFRALIHEQFF. CDR3 bases: TGTGCCACCAGTGATTTTCGAGCGCTCATACATGAGCAGTTCTTC.

The chain couples TRBV11-1 to TRBJ2-7; 7 positions match TRBD1. This CDR3 comprises 15 residues. Trimming at V came to 5 bases and at J to 4 bases, leaving 11 bases not matched to a gene. Germline CDR1 is SGHAT and CDR2 is FQDESV (reference sequence). The CDR3 spells CASSPPTGRQYEQYF. CDR3 in DNA: TGTGCCAGCAGCCCCCCGACAGGGAGACAGTACGAGCAGTACTTC. Combining the CDR3 with reference TRBV11-1 and TRBJ2-7 gives the whole variable domain EAEVAQSPRYKITEKSQAVAFWCDPISGHATLYWYRQILGQGPELLVQFQDESVVDDSQLPKDRFSAERLKGVDSTLKIQPAELGDSAMYLCASSPPTGRQYEQYFGPGTRLTVT.

The V call is TRBV28, the J call TRBJ1-5, with D maybe TRBD1 (5 bases). Germline V gene sequence: CDR1 MDHEN, CDR2 SYDVKM. V lost 5 bases and J 4 bases, leaving 18 bases between the germline ends. This CDR3 spans 16 amino acids. The CDR3 region is CASSRREVRGNQPQHF. CDR3 nucleotide sequence: TGTGCCAGCAGTCGCAGGGAGGTGCGTGGTAATCAGCCCCAGCATTTT. Full variable domain (outside the CDR3, taken from reference TRBV28 and TRBJ1-5): DVKVTQSSRYLVKRTGEKVFLECVQDMDHENMFWYRQDPGLGLRLIYFSYDVKMKEKGDIPEGYSVSREKKERFSLILESASTNQTSMYLCASSRREVRGNQPQHFGDGTRLSIL.

V usage is TRBV6-6 and J usage is TRBJ1-4; tentative D call: TRBD1 (6 bases). CDR1 is MNHNY, CDR2 SVGAGI, per germline (reference sequence). V gave up 6 bases and J gave up 4 bases, with 9 bases separating them. CDR3 length: 13 residues. CDR3 region: CASRRDINEKLFF. In DNA form, the CDR3 reads TGTGCCAGCAGAAGGGACATTAATGAAAAACTGTTTTTT.

The genes are TRBV28 and TRBJ2-1; 8 bases fit TRBD2. This CDR3 region has 20 residues. Germline-derived CDR1 and CDR2 are MDHEN and SYDVKM. V shed 5 bases and J 0 bases; nucleotides not matched to a gene: 18. This CDR3 reads CASSPRFWLAGRSSYNEQFF. The DNA for the CDR3 is TGTGCCAGCAGTCCCCGCTTCTGGCTAGCGGGCAGGAGCTCCTACAATGAGCAGTTCTTC. Based on the CDR3 plus reference TRBV28 and TRBJ2-1, the full variable domain is DVKVTQSSRYLVKRTGEKVFLECVQDMDHENMFWYRQDPGLGLRLIYFSYDVKMKEKGDIPEGYSVSREKKERFSLILESASTNQTSMYLCASSPRFWLAGRSSYNEQFFGPGTRLTVL.

The V gene is TRBV27, the J gene TRBJ2-7, with D perhaps matching TRBD2 (6 bases). The CDR3 totals 17 residues. CDR1 is MNHEY, CDR2 SMNVEV, per germline (reference sequence). V shed 10 bases and J shed 2 bases, with 27 bases lying between them. This chain's CDR3 is CAITNHSRLAPTYEQYF. The CDR3 nucleotides are TGTGCCATCACAAATCATTCCCGGCTAGCGCCAACCTACGAGCAGTACTTC.

The CDR3 spells CASSPQTGVGYTF. The DNA of the CDR3 is TGTGCCAGCAGCCCCCAAACAGGGGTAGGCTACACCTTC. The J gene is TRBJ1-2, the V gene TRBV7-2; 7 bases are shared with TRBD1. The V and J ends lost 5 bases and 8 bases, in that order; junction bases with no gene match: 8. The CDR3 sequence is 13 residues long. Looked up from germline, CDR1 is SGHTA and CDR2 is FQGNSA.

The J gene is TRBJ1-5, the V gene TRBV30; D is possibly TRBD1 (6 bases). Per the germline V gene, CDR1 is GTSNPN and CDR2 is SVGIG (reference sequence). The CDR3 contains 17 residues. Trimming shortened V by 4 bases and J by 3 bases, and 22 bases separated the two germline ends. The CDR3 sequence: CAWTGAAAVLNNQPQHF. DNA of the CDR3: TGTGCCTGGACGGGGGCGGCAGCCGTCCTAAACAATCAGCCCCAGCATTTT.

The chain couples TRBV11-3 to TRBJ2-5; 14 nucleotides align to TRBD2. The CDR3 is 15 residues long. Germline loops: CDR1 SGHNT, CDR2 YENEEA. The V and J ends lost 5 bases and 8 bases, in that order; junction bases with no gene match: 7. CDR3 sequence reads: CASSLTGTSGSTQYF. In DNA form, the CDR3 reads TGTGCCAGCAGCCTTACTGGGACTAGCGGGAGTACCCAGTACTTC.

The V call is TRBV6-5, the J call TRBJ2-7; D might be TRBD2 (6 bases). This CDR3 is built from 13 residues. The V gene lost 7 bases and the J gene lost 3 bases, with 13 bases spanning the gap. Germline V lookup: CDR1 MNHEY, CDR2 SVGAGI. The chain's CDR3 is CASTAGTDYEQYF. The CDR3 bases are TGTGCCAGCACCGCGGGGACCGACTACGAGCAGTACTTC.

The rearrangement links TRBV2 to TRBJ1-4; 7 bases are a match to TRBD1. V dropped 1 base and J dropped 8; count of bases not matched to a gene: 10. Germline values: CDR1 SNHLY, CDR2 FYNNEI. The CDR3 spans 16 residues. CDR3 in DNA: TGTGCCAGCAGTGAAGAATTCCGACAGGGTGGAGAAAAACTGTTTTTT. It encodes CASSEEFRQGGEKLFF.

This chain links TRBV20-1 with TRBJ2-1; D ambiguous. Germline V gene data show CDR1 as DFQATT and CDR2 as SNEGSKA (reference sequence). CDR3 size: 11 residues. Trimming pared 4 bases from V and 8 bases from J, leaving 9 bases between. The CDR3, as DNA: TGCAGTGCTAATGTTCTCGATGAGCAGTTCTTC. Amino acid sequence: CSANVLDEQFF.

The V call is TRBV10-3, the J call TRBJ2-1, with no clear D. Trimming removed 2 bases at V and 6 bases at J, with 5 bases between. The CDR3 has 12 residues. Per germline, CDR1 ENHRY and CDR2 SYGVKD. CDR3 amino acids: CAISESLNEQFF. The DNA for the CDR3 is TGTGCCATCAGTGAGAGTCTCAATGAGCAGTTCTTC.

This rearrangement joins TRBV2 to TRBJ1-3; D remains unclear. V dropped 4 bases and J dropped 2 bases, with 9 bases sitting between them. The CDR3 sequence is 14 residues long. Germline lookup yields CDR1 SNHLY and CDR2 FYNNEI. The CDR3 spells CASSVRRTGNTIYF. CDR3 nucleotide sequence: TGTGCCAGCAGTGTCCGGAGGACTGGAAACACCATATATTTT.

This clone has only a few counts. J is TRBJ1-1 and V is TRBV27; D gene uncertain. From germline, CDR1 is MNHEY and CDR2 SMNVEV (reference sequence). The CDR3 has 13 residues. V was pared by 8 bases and J by 6 bases, with 16 bases between. The chain's CDR3 is CASRVVGSAEAFF. CDR3 bases: TGTGCCAGCCGAGTTGTGGGGTCGGCTGAAGCTTTCTTT.

V and J are TRBV27 and TRBJ2-7; a possible D gene is TRBD1 (6 bases). Germline loops: CDR1 MNHEY, CDR2 SMNVEV (reference sequence). V lost 2 bases, J lost 0 bases, and 8 bases lay in between. This CDR3 is built from 14 residues. The CDR3 DNA reads TGTGCCAGCAGTTTAAGGGGGATCTCCTACGAGCAGTACTTC. Its translation: CASSLRGISYEQYF.

The gene calls are TRBV28 and TRBJ2-1, with 7 bases identical to TRBD1. Per germline, CDR1 MDHEN and CDR2 SYDVKM. Germline trimming cut 7 bases from V and 5 bases from J; bases unmatched to any gene: 11. The CDR3 is 15 amino acids. CDR3 in DNA: TGTGCCAGCATCGAAGGGGGCAGGGGTAACAATGAGCAGTTCTTC. Translating it yields CASIEGGRGNNEQFF. The full variable domain, in which reference TRBV28 and TRBJ2-1 provide the parts outside the CDR3, is DVKVTQSSRYLVKRTGEKVFLECVQDMDHENMFWYRQDPGLGLRLIYFSYDVKMKEKGDIPEGYSVSREKKERFSLILESASTNQTSMYLCASIEGGRGNNEQFFGPGTRLTVL.

The chain has TRBV6-2 or TRBV6-3 and TRBJ1-2; 9 bases match TRBD1. The CDR3 is 14 amino acids. Trimming cost V 0 bases and J 6 bases; bases outside gene matches: 2. Germline V lookup: CDR1 MNHEY, CDR2 SVGEGT. CDR3 in amino acids: CASSYSGTGNGYTF. DNA of the CDR3: TGTGCCAGCAGTTACTCGGGGACAGGGAATGGCTACACCTTC.

CDR3 amino acids: CASSQNGTSGDTDTQYF. CDR3 DNA: TGTGCCAGCAGCCAAAACGGGACTAGCGGAGACACAGATACGCAGTATTTT. The chain carries TRBV3-1 (or the pseudogene TRBV3-2) and TRBJ2-3, with 11 bases that match TRBD2. The CDR3 covers 17 residues. In germline, CDR1 is LGHDT, CDR2 YNNKEL (reference sequence). V shed 2 bases and J 2 bases; nucleotides not matched to a gene: 6.

The rearrangement links TRBV3-1 (or the pseudogene TRBV3-2) to TRBJ2-7, with 8 bases fitting TRBD1. Germline CDR1 reads LGHDT; CDR2 reads YNNKEL (reference sequence). Germline trimming cut 4 bases from V and 6 bases from J; bases unmatched to any gene: 11. This CDR3 comprises 15 residues. CDR3 residues: CASSRQGTASGEQYF. Here the CDR3 DNA reads TGTGCCAGCAGCCGACAGGGGACCGCCTCCGGCGAGCAGTACTTC.

This clone was seen a single time. V gene TRBV5-1 combines with J gene TRBJ1-2, with D hard to call. The CDR3 spans 14 residues. Per germline, CDR1 SGHRS and CDR2 YFSETQ. V lost 0 bases, J lost 7 bases, and 13 bases lay in between. CDR3 protein: CASSLVPGWGGYTF. The CDR3 nucleotides are TGCGCCAGCAGCTTGGTACCGGGATGGGGTGGCTACACCTTC.

V usage is TRBV28 and J usage is TRBJ1-5, with 9 bases matching TRBD1. The V gene's germline CDR1 is MDHEN and CDR2 SYDVKM. With V trimmed by 5 bases and J by 11 bases, 7 bases remained unmatched. The CDR3 spans 13 residues. CDR3 region: CASSGLGQGTQHF. CDR3 nucleotide sequence: TGTGCCAGCAGTGGACTGGGACAGGGAACCCAGCATTTT.

The chain recombines TRBV5-4 with TRBJ1-2; 7 nucleotides align to TRBD1. Per the germline V gene, CDR1 is SGHNT and CDR2 is YYREEE (reference sequence). This CDR3 contains 15 residues. With V trimmed by 5 bases and J by 8 bases, 15 bases remained unmatched. CDR3 coding DNA: TGTGCCAGCAGTTCCCTCCTTGACAGGGCTTTGGGCTACACCTTC. Protein sequence: CASSSLLDRALGYTF. The full variable domain, its missing parts supplied by reference TRBV5-4 and TRBJ1-2, is ETGVTQSPTHLIKTRGQQVTLRCSSQSGHNTVSWYQQALGQGPQFIFQYYREEENGRGNFPPRFSGLQFPNYSSELNVNALELDDSALYLCASSSLLDRALGYTFGSGTRLTVV.